What follows are 17 T cell receptor beta chains derived from one specimen sequenced in a study of cytomegalovirus exposure and HLA in healthy donors. PCR was performed using 60 Vbeta and 13 Jbeta primers. The table came from immunoSEQ multiplex PCR; TCRdb's copy has only in-frame clones and leaves some out. In the table there are about 120,000 clones, about 75% of which are singletons. Sequencing input: PBMCs. All receptors derive from a man aged 60 to 69 in good health and CMV-seropositive.

The V call is TRBV6-1, the J call TRBJ1-5; possible D gene TRBD1, 6 bases. CDR1 MNHNS and CDR2 SASEGT come from the germline V gene. The CDR3 spans 14 residues. The V gene lost 6 bases and the J gene lost 7 bases, with 16 bases spanning the gap. The CDR3 DNA sequence: TGTGCCAGCAGCATACAGGGTCCTTCACAGCCCCAGCATTTT. As protein: CASSIQGPSQPQHF.

This clone appeared a few times. V usage is TRBV28 and J usage is TRBJ1-5, with 9 bases matching TRBD1. The CDR3 sequence is 17 residues long. Trimming removed 4 bases from V and 4 bases from J; junction bases left unmatched: 11. The germline CDR1 and CDR2 sequences are MDHEN and SYDVKM. The CDR3 sequence: CASSYTGTGSPNQPQHF. CDR3 sequence (DNA): TGTGCCAGCAGTTACACCGGGACAGGGAGTCCGAATCAGCCCCAGCATTTT.

The chain has TRBV2 and TRBJ2-5; possibly TRBD2 for D (6 bases). Germline CDR1 is SNHLY and CDR2 is FYNNEI. The CDR3 is 13 amino acids. Between the trimmed V and J ends, which lost 8 bases and 4 bases, there was a span of 14 bases. CDR3 protein: CASGRGSLETQYF. CDR3 bases: TGTGCCAGCGGACGGGGGTCGTTAGAGACCCAGTACTTC.

V usage is TRBV5-1 and J usage is TRBJ1-6; 9 bases align to TRBD1. From germline, CDR1 is SGHRS and CDR2 YFSETQ. Trimming at V came to 4 bases and at J to 7 bases, leaving 6 bases not matched to a gene. The CDR3 has 15 amino acids. CDR3 in DNA: TGCGCCAGCAGCCAGGACAGGGGTGGGAATTCACCCCTCCACTTT. Residues: CASSQDRGGNSPLHF.

This clone came up a few times. This same CDR3 is encoded by further DNA sequences in the sample. This chain joins TRBV18 and TRBJ2-1, with 13 bases identical to TRBD2. V dropped 3 bases and J dropped 4; count of bases not matched to a gene: 3. This CDR3 has 16 amino acids. Germline V lookup: CDR1 KGHSH, CDR2 LQKENI. CDR3 nucleotides: TGTGCCAGCTCACCCGGACTAGCGGGGGCATACAATGAGCAGTTCTTC. Protein sequence: CASSPGLAGAYNEQFF.

This chain uses TRBV2 with TRBJ1-1, with D possibly TRBD1 on 5 matching bases. In germline, CDR1 is SNHLY, CDR2 FYNNEI. Trimming pared 6 bases from V and 6 bases from J, leaving 14 bases between. The CDR3 spans 13 residues. Written as DNA, the CDR3 is TGTGCCAGCAGCGGCCAGACCAGGGCTGAAGCTTTCTTT. As protein: CASSGQTRAEAFF.

The chain has TRBV7-2 and TRBJ2-3, with TRBD2 matching 13 bases. CDR1 and CDR2 (germline): SGHTA, FQGNSA. The CDR3 covers 18 residues. V was clipped by 2 bases and J by 5 bases; unmatched bases: 10. CDR3 protein: CASSLSALGLAGLDTQYF. DNA of the CDR3: TGTGCCAGCAGCTTAAGCGCTCTGGGACTAGCGGGATTAGATACGCAGTATTTT.

This clone was observed a few times. CDR3 region: CASSLGRTGTDTQYF. CDR3 sequence (DNA): TGTGCCAGCAGCTTAGGACGGACTGGCACAGATACGCAGTATTTT. This sequence joins TRBV11-2 and TRBJ2-3; D is possibly TRBD2 (5 bases). The CDR3 is 15 residues long. CDR1 is SGHAT and CDR2 is FQNNGV in the germline V gene. V shed 1 base and J shed 1 base, with 9 bases lying between them.

This clone was seen a few times. V gene TRBV5-1 combines with J gene TRBJ2-1, with a weak D call TRBD1 (7 bases). The V gene lost 4 bases and the J gene lost 5 bases, with 22 bases spanning the gap. The CDR3 loop spans 17 amino acids. Germline V lookup: CDR1 SGHRS, CDR2 YFSETQ. In DNA form, the CDR3 reads TGCGCCAGCAGCCGGGTCCGGCCAGGGGGGTACAACAATGAGCAGTTCTTC. Protein sequence: CASSRVRPGGYNNEQFF.

The chain combines TRBV19 with TRBJ1-1, with D maybe TRBD1 (5 bases). V lost 2 bases to trimming and J lost 7 bases, with 11 bases between them. In germline, CDR1 is LNHDA, CDR2 SQIVND (reference sequence). The CDR3 is 13 amino acids. The CDR3 spells CASSIRYRIEAFF. As DNA, the CDR3 is TGTGCCAGTAGTATAAGGTACAGGATTGAAGCTTTCTTT.

V and J are TRBV7-3 and TRBJ2-2; D perhaps matches TRBD2 (5 bases). The V and J ends lost 6 bases and 5 bases respectively, with 10 bases between them. The CDR3 runs 13 residues. Germline V gives CDR1 SGHTA, CDR2 FQGTGA. The CDR3 DNA follows: TGTGCCAGCAGTCCAGCGGTTACCGGGGAGCTGTTTTTT. It translates to CASSPAVTGELFF.

This clone came up a few times. V and J are TRBV5-5 and TRBJ2-7, with D perhaps TRBD1 (8 bases). The CDR3 is 14 amino acids. The V gene's germline CDR1 is SGHKS and CDR2 YYEKEE (reference sequence). V lost 1 base and J lost 4, with 12 bases in between. The CDR3 sequence: CASSLTGGGYEQYF. The CDR3 coding sequence is TGTGCCAGCAGCTTGACAGGGGGGGGATACGAGCAGTACTTC. Full variable domain (missing parts from reference TRBV5-5 and TRBJ2-7): DAGVTQSPTHLIKTRGQQVTLRCSPISGHKSVSWYQQVLGQGPQFIFQYYEKEERGRGNFPDRFSARQFPNYSSELNVNALLLGDSALYLCASSLTGGGYEQYFGPGTRLTVT.

The V call is TRBV5-1, the J call TRBJ1-1, with TRBD1 matching over 12 bases. This CDR3 is 14 amino acids long. Germline CDR1 is SGHRS and CDR2 is YFSETQ. The ends lost 4 bases at V and 6 bases at J; junction bases unmatched: 4. CDR3 residues: CASSRDRGLAEAFF. The DNA of the CDR3 is TGCGCCAGCAGCCGGGACAGGGGGCTGGCTGAAGCTTTCTTT.

This sequence joins TRBV15 and TRBJ2-5, with a weak D call TRBD2 (6 bases). Germline lookup yields CDR1 LNHNV and CDR2 YYDKDF (reference sequence). This CDR3 spans 13 amino acids. Trimming cost V 5 bases and J 0 bases, with 7 bases left between them. The CDR3 is CATSRGNQETQYF. CDR3 nucleotides: TGTGCCACCAGCCGGGGGAACCAAGAGACCCAGTACTTC. Combining the CDR3 with reference TRBV15 and TRBJ2-5 gives the whole variable domain DAMVIQNPRYQVTQFGKPVTLSCSQTLNHNVMYWYQQKSSQAPKLLFHYYDKDFNNEADTPDNFQSRRPNTSFCFLDIRSPGLGDTAMYLCATSRGNQETQYFGPGTRLLVL.

The chain recombines TRBV27 with TRBJ2-3; 11 nucleotides agree with TRBD2. Germline CDR1 MNHEY, CDR2 SMNVEV (reference sequence). Trimming took 4 bases from V and 1 from J; bases not matched to a gene: 10. The CDR3 is 18 residues long. CDR3 region: CASSWGRPGLAGTDTQYF. CDR3 DNA: TGTGCCAGCAGTTGGGGTAGACCGGGACTAGCGGGCACAGATACGCAGTATTTT.

The rearrangement uses TRBV6-5 and TRBJ2-3; no firm D call. The V gene's germline CDR1 is MNHEY and CDR2 SVGAGI. This CDR3 is built from 14 residues. V was cut by 5 bases and J by 1 base, with 10 bases left in between. The CDR3: CASSASPGTDTQYF. Here the CDR3 DNA reads TGTGCCAGCAGTGCCTCCCCGGGCACAGATACGCAGTATTTT.

The J gene is TRBJ1-4, the V gene TRBV29-1; the match to TRBD1 covers 9 bases. The CDR3 length is 13 residues. Germline V gene sequence: CDR1 SQVTM, CDR2 ANQGSEA. Trimming at V came to 4 bases and at J to 6 bases, leaving 3 bases not matched to a gene. The CDR3: CSVVQGADEKLFF. Here the CDR3 DNA reads TGCAGCGTTGTACAGGGGGCTGATGAAAAACTGTTTTTT.